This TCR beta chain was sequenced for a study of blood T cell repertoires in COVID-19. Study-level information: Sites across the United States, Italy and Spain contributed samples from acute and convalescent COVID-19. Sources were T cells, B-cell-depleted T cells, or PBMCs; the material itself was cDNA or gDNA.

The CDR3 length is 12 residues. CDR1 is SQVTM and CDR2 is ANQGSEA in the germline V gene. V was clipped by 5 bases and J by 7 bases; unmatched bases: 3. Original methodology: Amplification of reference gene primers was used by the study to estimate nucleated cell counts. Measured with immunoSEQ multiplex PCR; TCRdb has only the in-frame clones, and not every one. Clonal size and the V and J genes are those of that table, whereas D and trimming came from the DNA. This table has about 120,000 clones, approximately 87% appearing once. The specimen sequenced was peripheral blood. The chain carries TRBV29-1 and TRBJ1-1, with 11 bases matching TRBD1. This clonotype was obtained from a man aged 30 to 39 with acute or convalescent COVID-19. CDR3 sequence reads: CSVSGQGVEAFF. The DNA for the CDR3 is TGCAGCGTTTCGGGACAGGGGGTTGAAGCTTTCTTT.